This is a list of T cell receptor beta chains from one sample in a study of identical twins. One entry per CDR3 protein, called by TCRdb with MiXCR from the 5' RACE reads. The data show more than 650,000 distinct CDR3 sequences, 6% to 6.5% seen once. Sequencing was carried out using naive T cells sorted from blood. Source of these receptors: a man younger than 35 in good health. Both conserved end residues are part of each CDR3. Fields, in order: V gene, clone size, J gene, D gene, CDR3 length, CDR3 protein, CDR3 DNA. D genes are given only for firm matches. The size of a clone is reported for some rows only, either as once, few or many, or as a class for expanded clones.

v_gene: TRBV7-6
abundance: many
j_gene: TRBJ2-1
d_gene: TRBD2
len: 16
CDR3aa: CASSPYLSGGYNEQFF
CDR3nt: TGTGCCAGCAGCCCCTACTTATCGGGAGGGTACAATGAGCAGTTCTTC

v_gene: TRBV20-1
abundance: many
j_gene: TRBJ2-3
d_gene: .
len: 14
CDR3aa: CSAFDPQRADTQYF
CDR3nt: TGCAGTGCCTTCGACCCCCAGCGCGCAGATACGCAGTATTTT

v_gene: TRBV20-1
abundance: many
j_gene: TRBJ2-3
d_gene: TRBD2
len: 22
CDR3aa: CSAKPREPPGLAGEPYTDTQYF
CDR3nt: TGCAGTGCTAAGCCGAGGGAACCGCCGGGACTAGCGGGAGAGCCCTACACAGATACGCAGTATTTT

v_gene: TRBV3-1
abundance: few
j_gene: TRBJ2-3
d_gene: .
len: 14
CDR3aa: CASRKEGGTDTQYF
CDR3nt: TGTGCCAGCAGAAAAGAAGGAGGCACAGATACGCAGTATTTT

v_gene: TRBV5-5
abundance: few
j_gene: TRBJ1-2
d_gene: TRBD1
len: 15
CDR3aa: CASSDNIGTDLRETF
CDR3nt: TGTGCCAGCAGCGACAATATCGGGACAGATTTGAGGGAGACCTTC

v_gene: TRBV5-1
abundance: many
j_gene: TRBJ2-2
d_gene: .
len: 16
CDR3aa: CASSLEAGPATGELFF
CDR3nt: TGCGCCAGCAGCTTGGAGGCAGGGCCAGCCACCGGGGAGCTGTTTTTT

v_gene: TRBV7-9
abundance: few
j_gene: TRBJ1-4
d_gene: .
len: 12
CDR3aa: CASRFSGEKLFF
CDR3nt: TGTGCCAGCAGGTTCTCCGGTGAAAAACTGTTTTTT

v_gene: TRBV29-1
abundance: many
j_gene: TRBJ2-1
d_gene: TRBD2
len: 13
CDR3aa: CSVTLQVGGGQFF
CDR3nt: TGCAGCGTCACGCTCCAGGTGGGGGGGGGACAGTTCTTC

v_gene: TRBV6-2/TRBV6-3
abundance: many
j_gene: TRBJ1-5
d_gene: .
len: 14
CDR3aa: CASSYLGGGQPQHF
CDR3nt: TGTGCCAGCAGTTATTTGGGGGGCGGCCAGCCCCAGCATTTT

v_gene: TRBV12-3/TRBV12-4
abundance: many
j_gene: TRBJ2-1
d_gene: .
len: 13
CDR3aa: CASSLVSLNEQFF
CDR3nt: TGTGCCAGCAGTTTGGTATCTCTCAATGAGCAGTTCTTC

v_gene: TRBV20-1
abundance: many
j_gene: TRBJ2-1
d_gene: TRBD2
len: 17
CDR3aa: CSARVGLAGGTYNEQFF
CDR3nt: TGCAGTGCTAGAGTGGGACTAGCGGGAGGAACCTACAATGAGCAGTTCTTC

v_gene: TRBV6-2/TRBV6-3
abundance: many
j_gene: TRBJ2-1
d_gene: .
len: 13
CDR3aa: CASSWRDYNEQFF
CDR3nt: TGTGCCAGCAGTTGGAGGGACTACAATGAGCAGTTCTTC

v_gene: TRBV12-3/TRBV12-4
abundance: many
j_gene: TRBJ2-5
d_gene: TRBD2
len: 15
CDR3aa: CASSPTSGHQETQYF
CDR3nt: TGTGCCAGCAGCCCGACTAGCGGTCACCAAGAGACCCAGTACTTC

v_gene: TRBV29-1
abundance: .
j_gene: TRBJ1-1
d_gene: .
len: 12
CDR3aa: CSVLLGNTEAFF
CDR3nt: TGCAGCGTTCTGTTAGGGAACACTGAAGCTTTCTTT

v_gene: TRBV20-1
abundance: few
j_gene: TRBJ2-2
d_gene: TRBD1
len: 14
CDR3aa: CSARATGRTGELFF
CDR3nt: TGCAGTGCTAGAGCGACAGGGCGAACCGGGGAGCTGTTTTTT

v_gene: TRBV4-1
abundance: few
j_gene: TRBJ1-2
d_gene: .
len: 15
CDR3aa: CASSPAPGPGDGYTF
CDR3nt: TGCGCCAGCAGCCCCGCACCGGGCCCCGGGGATGGCTACACCTTC

v_gene: TRBV12-3/TRBV12-4
abundance: many
j_gene: TRBJ2-1
d_gene: .
len: 15
CDR3aa: CASSFRGTSYNEQFF
CDR3nt: TGTGCCAGCAGTTTTCGGGGTACCTCCTACAATGAGCAGTTCTTC

v_gene: TRBV9
abundance: .
j_gene: TRBJ2-1
d_gene: .
len: 15
CDR3aa: CASSVSGGEVDEQFF
CDR3nt: TGTGCCAGCAGCGTATCCGGGGGAGAGGTGGATGAGCAGTTCTTC

v_gene: TRBV7-6
abundance: .
j_gene: TRBJ1-4
d_gene: .
len: 14
CDR3aa: CASSLQVLVEKLFF
CDR3nt: TGTGCCAGCAGCTTACAGGTCCTGGTTGAAAAACTGTTTTTT

v_gene: TRBV12-3/TRBV12-4
abundance: .
j_gene: TRBJ2-5
d_gene: .
len: 17
CDR3aa: CASSLHQGRPDRETQYF
CDR3nt: TGTGCCAGCAGTTTACATCAGGGCAGACCAGATCGAGAGACCCAGTACTTC

v_gene: TRBV15
abundance: many
j_gene: TRBJ2-5
d_gene: TRBD2
len: 17
CDR3aa: CATSRALAGVGGETQYF
CDR3nt: TGTGCCACCAGCAGAGCTCTAGCGGGAGTTGGGGGAGAGACCCAGTACTTC

v_gene: TRBV4-3
abundance: many
j_gene: TRBJ2-7
d_gene: .
len: 13
CDR3aa: CASSQASDYEQYF
CDR3nt: TGCGCCAGCAGCCAAGCCAGCGACTACGAGCAGTACTTC

v_gene: TRBV18
abundance: .
j_gene: TRBJ2-2
d_gene: TRBD1
len: 16
CDR3aa: CASSLGTAANTGELFF
CDR3nt: TGTGCCAGCTCGCTTGGGACAGCTGCTAACACCGGGGAGCTGTTTTTT

v_gene: TRBV5-1
abundance: few
j_gene: TRBJ2-1
d_gene: TRBD2
len: 15
CDR3aa: CASSLRSGAAREQFF
CDR3nt: TGCGCCAGCAGCTTGCGTAGCGGGGCGGCTCGGGAGCAGTTCTTC

v_gene: TRBV5-1
abundance: .
j_gene: TRBJ2-5
d_gene: TRBD1
len: 15
CDR3aa: CASSLGAGGKETQYF
CDR3nt: TGCGCCAGCAGCCTTGGGGCAGGGGGCAAAGAGACCCAGTACTTC

v_gene: TRBV5-1
abundance: .
j_gene: TRBJ2-1
d_gene: TRBD2
len: 16
CDR3aa: CASSYDTVSGAVEQFF
CDR3nt: TGCGCCAGCAGCTACGACACAGTTAGCGGGGCGGTTGAGCAGTTCTTC

v_gene: TRBV20-1
abundance: many
j_gene: TRBJ1-4
d_gene: .
len: 12
CDR3aa: CSAREGFRKLFF
CDR3nt: TGCAGTGCTAGAGAGGGATTTCGGAAACTGTTTTTT

v_gene: TRBV7-6
abundance: .
j_gene: TRBJ2-2
d_gene: TRBD2
len: 16
CDR3aa: CASSPAPGLGSGELFF
CDR3nt: TGTGCCAGCAGCCCGGCCCCGGGACTAGGAAGCGGGGAGCTGTTTTTT

v_gene: TRBV6-1
abundance: many
j_gene: TRBJ2-3
d_gene: .
len: 15
CDR3aa: CASSVRREKTDTQYF
CDR3nt: TGTGCCAGCAGTGTTAGGAGGGAGAAGACAGATACGCAGTATTTT

v_gene: TRBV5-1
abundance: many
j_gene: TRBJ1-5
d_gene: .
len: 16
CDR3aa: CASSPTGIAGNQPQHF
CDR3nt: TGCGCCAGCAGCCCGACAGGTATTGCAGGCAATCAGCCCCAGCATTTT

v_gene: TRBV14
abundance: .
j_gene: TRBJ2-5
d_gene: .
len: 14
CDR3aa: CASSPTGRWETQYF
CDR3nt: TGTGCCAGCAGCCCGACAGGGAGGTGGGAGACCCAGTACTTC

v_gene: TRBV4-1
abundance: many
j_gene: TRBJ2-2
d_gene: .
len: 15
CDR3aa: CASSQVSLPTGELFF
CDR3nt: TGCGCCAGCAGCCAAGTTTCTCTTCCTACCGGGGAGCTGTTTTTT

v_gene: TRBV18
abundance: few
j_gene: TRBJ2-5
d_gene: .
len: 15
CDR3aa: CASSPTTPAQETQYF
CDR3nt: TGTGCCAGCTCACCAACAACCCCTGCACAAGAGACCCAGTACTTC

v_gene: TRBV28
abundance: few
j_gene: TRBJ2-1
d_gene: .
len: 15
CDR3aa: CASSLQDAFYNEQFF
CDR3nt: TGTGCCAGCAGTTTACAGGACGCCTTCTACAATGAGCAGTTCTTC

v_gene: TRBV5-1
abundance: many
j_gene: TRBJ2-2
d_gene: .
len: 14
CDR3aa: CASSSLLSTGELFF
CDR3nt: TGCGCCAGCAGCTCACTTCTAAGCACCGGGGAGCTGTTTTTT